The sequence of this T cell receptor (beta chain) was determined in a study of blood T cell repertoires in COVID-19 (TCRdb year 2020). Notes on the research overall: Collaborator samples came from the United States, Italy and Spain and covered acute and convalescent phases of COVID-19. The prospective study material was composed of cDNA or gDNA derived from T cells, B-cell-depleted T cells, or PBMCs. Deeply sampled blood TCRbeta repertoires from subjects exposed to, actively infected with, or recovered from COVID-19 were included in the dataset. The repertoires were made available in a free public database intended to serve as a resource for research on the immune response to SARS-CoV-2. The samples were drawn from the first 160 participants of the ongoing ImmuneRACE study and from over a thousand subjects provided by 6 global collaborators. A de-identified subject ID, COVID-19 status, age in years and sex were almost always included in the sample metadata. Where available, HLA class I and class II types were taken from metadata supplied by the sample provider and were not determined by assay-based typing. The investigation overall reported the following: Clinical and demographic metadata were provided uncurated, with the amount varying by source and participant.

The collaborating institutions used their own protocols to collect whole blood in K2EDTA tubes. For TCRbeta analysis, collaborator samples were shipped as frozen whole blood, as isolated PBMCs, or as DNA extracted from either sample type. V is trimmed back by 6 bases and J by 3 bases, and the junction contains 1 base that no gene match accounts for. The CDR3 holds 14 amino acids from the cysteine to the phenylalanine. Left in the record is the CDR3 DNA by itself, 42 bases read in frame from the first base. CDR1 and CDR2 were assigned from the germline V gene (reference sequence) as LNHDA and SQIVND. This clone was counted a few times. Its antigen remains unidentified. The sample holds no much larger clone one base away, and base qualities are not on file. TCRbeta CDR3 regions were amplified from genomic DNA using the immunoSEQ Assay, a bias-controlled multiplex PCR. For the original study's pipeline: Nucleated cell counts per sample were estimated from amplification of reference gene primers within the assay. Sequence reads were collapsed and filtered to measure the absolute abundance of every unique TCRbeta CDR3 rearrangement. For each sample, productive Simpson clonality was calculated as the square root of Simpson's diversity index over productive rearrangements. TCRdb took this table from immuneACCESS and kept in-frame rearrangements with V and J called. Such tables lack part of the clones; where checked against another copy, unresolved V genes explain under half of the gap, and the rest is unexplained. The V and J calls and clone size are taken from that table; D and trimming were inferred from the DNA. The sample table shows about 190,000 clones, and almost 80% are seen once. The top ten clonotypes cover approximately 15% of the sample.

This sequence originates from a man aged 55-75 years with active or convalescent COVID-19. Sequencing used peripheral blood. The chain links TRBV19 with TRBJ2-3, and 12 bases in between align with TRBD2. The nucleotide sequence is TGTGCCAGTAGGACTAGCGGGAGTACAGATACGCAGTATTTT. It specifies CASRTSGSTDTQYF.